This T cell receptor (beta chain) was retrieved from a study of blood T cell repertoires in COVID-19. Background on the study: Italy, Spain and the United States were the sources of the convalescent and acute COVID-19 samples. PBMCs, B-cell-depleted T cells, or T cells provided the cDNA or gDNA that made up the material.

In the source study's methods: Reference gene primer amplification gave estimated nucleated cell counts. Produced via immunoSEQ multiplex PCR; TCRdb's table is partial and in-frame only. V and J calls and clone size are as listed in that table; D and trimming were resolved from the DNA. The sample records approximately 200,000 clones, more than 70% being singletons. The CDR3 runs 13 residues. V shed 10 bases and J shed 1 base, with 12 bases lying between them. The germline gives CDR1 MNHEY, CDR2 SVGAGI. Sequencing input: peripheral blood. The sequence came from a woman aged 25 to 39 with acute or convalescent COVID-19. The gene calls are TRBV6-5 and TRBJ2-3, with D maybe TRBD2 (6 bases). For the CDR3, the DNA is TGTGCCACCCGGGGGACGGGCACAGATACGCAGTATTTT. Translation gives CATRGTGTDTQYF.